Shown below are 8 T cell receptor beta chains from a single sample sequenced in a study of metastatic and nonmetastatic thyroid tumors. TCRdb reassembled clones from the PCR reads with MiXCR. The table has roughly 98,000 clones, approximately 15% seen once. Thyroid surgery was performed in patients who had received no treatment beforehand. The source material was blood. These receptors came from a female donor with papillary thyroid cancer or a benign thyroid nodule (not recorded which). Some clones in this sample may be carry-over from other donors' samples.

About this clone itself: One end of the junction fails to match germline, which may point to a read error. CDR3 loop: CSAKRQGNTGEPFF. The DNA for the CDR3 is TGCAGTGCTAAGAGACAGGGGAACACCGGGGAGCCGTTTTTT. This sequence joins TRBV20-1 and TRBJ2-2; TRBD1 matches 8 bases. Germline V lookup: CDR1 DFQATT, CDR2 SNEGSKA (reference sequence). CDR3 size: 14 residues.

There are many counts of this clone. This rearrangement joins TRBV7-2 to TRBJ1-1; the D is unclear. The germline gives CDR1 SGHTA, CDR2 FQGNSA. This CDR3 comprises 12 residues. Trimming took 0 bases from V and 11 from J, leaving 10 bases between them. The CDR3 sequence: CASSLALGKAFF. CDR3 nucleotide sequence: TGTGCCAGCAGCTTAGCATTGGGAAAGGCTTTCTTT.

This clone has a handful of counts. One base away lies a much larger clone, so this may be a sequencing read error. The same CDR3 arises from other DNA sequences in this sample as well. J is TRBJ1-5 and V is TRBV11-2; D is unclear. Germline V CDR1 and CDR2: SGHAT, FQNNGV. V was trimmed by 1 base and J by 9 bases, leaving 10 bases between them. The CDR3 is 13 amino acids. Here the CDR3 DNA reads TGTGCCAGCAGCTTAGGCTCTACTGGGCCCCAGCATTTT. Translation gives CASSLGSTGPQHF.

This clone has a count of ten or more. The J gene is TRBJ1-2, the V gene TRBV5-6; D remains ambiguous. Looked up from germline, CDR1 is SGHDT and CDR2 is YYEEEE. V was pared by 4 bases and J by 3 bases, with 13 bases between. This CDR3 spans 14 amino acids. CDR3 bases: TGTGCCAGCAGCCAAGGGCGCGGGGACTATGGCTACACCTTC. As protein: CASSQGRGDYGYTF.

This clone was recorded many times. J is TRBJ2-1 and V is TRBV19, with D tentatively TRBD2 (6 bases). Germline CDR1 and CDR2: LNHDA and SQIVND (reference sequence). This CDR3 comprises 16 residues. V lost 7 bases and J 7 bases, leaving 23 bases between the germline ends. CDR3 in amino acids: CASTPLGGTLGNEQFF. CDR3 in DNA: TGTGCCAGTACCCCACTAGGCGGGACGCTTGGTAATGAGCAGTTCTTC. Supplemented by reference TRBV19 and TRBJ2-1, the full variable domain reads DGGITQSPKYLFRKEGQNVTLSCEQNLNHDAMYWYRQDPGQGLRLIYYSQIVNDFQKGDIAEGYSVSREKKESFPLTVTSAQKNPTAFYLCASTPLGGTLGNEQFFGPGTRLTVL.

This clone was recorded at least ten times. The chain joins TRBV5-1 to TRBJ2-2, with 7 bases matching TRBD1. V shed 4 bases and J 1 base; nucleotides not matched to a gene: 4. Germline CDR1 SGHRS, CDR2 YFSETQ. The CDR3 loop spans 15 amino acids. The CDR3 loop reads CASSPRTGNTGELFF. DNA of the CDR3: TGCGCCAGCAGCCCCCGGACAGGGAACACCGGGGAGCTGTTTTTT.

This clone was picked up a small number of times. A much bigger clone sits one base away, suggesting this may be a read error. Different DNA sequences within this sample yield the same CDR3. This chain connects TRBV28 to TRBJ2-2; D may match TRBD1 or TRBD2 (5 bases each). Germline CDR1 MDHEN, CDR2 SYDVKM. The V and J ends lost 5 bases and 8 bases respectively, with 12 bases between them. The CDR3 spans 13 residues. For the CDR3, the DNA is TGTGCCAGCAGTCCCTTGGGACCGGGGGAGCTGTTTTTT. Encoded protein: CASSPLGPGELFF.

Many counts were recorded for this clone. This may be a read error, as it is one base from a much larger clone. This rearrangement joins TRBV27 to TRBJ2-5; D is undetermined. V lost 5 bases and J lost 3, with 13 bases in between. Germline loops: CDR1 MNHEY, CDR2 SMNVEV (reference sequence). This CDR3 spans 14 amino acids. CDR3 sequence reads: CASSPLARKETQYF. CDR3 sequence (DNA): TGTGCCAGCAGTCCCTTGGCAAGGAAAGAGACCCAGTACTTC.